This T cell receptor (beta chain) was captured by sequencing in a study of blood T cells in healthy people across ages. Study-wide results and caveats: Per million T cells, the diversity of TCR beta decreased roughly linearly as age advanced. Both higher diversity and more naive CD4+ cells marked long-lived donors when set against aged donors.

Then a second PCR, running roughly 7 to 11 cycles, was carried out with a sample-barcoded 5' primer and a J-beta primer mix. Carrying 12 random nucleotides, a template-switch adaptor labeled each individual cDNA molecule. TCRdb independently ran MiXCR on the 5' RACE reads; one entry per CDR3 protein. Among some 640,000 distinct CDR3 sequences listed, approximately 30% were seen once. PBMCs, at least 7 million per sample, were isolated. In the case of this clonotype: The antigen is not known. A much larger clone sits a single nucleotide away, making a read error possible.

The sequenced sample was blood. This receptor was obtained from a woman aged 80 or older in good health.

The CDR3 here is CASGVATGFNEQFF. The CDR3 coding sequence is TGCGCCAGCGGCGTAGCGACAGGGTTCAATGAGCAGTTCTTC. J is TRBJ2-1 and V is TRBV5-1; 7 bases agree with TRBD1. V dropped 7 bases and J dropped 6; count of bases not matched to a gene: 10. The CDR3 has 14 residues. Germline assignment: CDR1 SGHRS and CDR2 YFSETQ.